A single sample gave rise to the 14 T cell receptor beta chains below, sequenced in a study of Ad26.COV2.S vaccination and SARS-CoV-2 variants. Measured with immunoSEQ multiplex PCR; TCRdb has only the in-frame clones, and not every one. The sample has roughly 680,000 clones, more than 70% seen once. The treatment: over 15 received Ad26.COV2.S at low or high dose, single or two shots; 5 received placebo; per-sample allocation not given. On day 63 after the first injection, vaccine and placebo recipients gave samples. The sample was peripheral blood, taken in a trial of Ad26.COV2.S vaccine versus placebo. These receptors all stem from a person between 18 and 65 years old who received the Ad26.COV2.S COVID-19 vaccine or a placebo.

The chain recombines TRBV18 with TRBJ2-7; tentative D call: TRBD1 (6 bases). Trimming shortened V by 8 bases and J by 3 bases, and 11 bases separated the two germline ends. This CDR3 has 12 residues. Per germline, CDR1 KGHSH and CDR2 LQKENI. The CDR3 nucleotides read TGTGCCAGCGCGGACAGCTACTACGAGCAGTACTTC. Amino acids: CASADSYYEQYF.

The chain employs TRBV3-1 (or the pseudogene TRBV3-2) and TRBJ2-7; possibly TRBD2 for D (6 bases). The V end lost 5 bases, the J end lost 3 bases, and 23 bases lay between the germline ends. The CDR3 has 17 residues. Looked up from germline, CDR1 is LGHDT and CDR2 is YNNKEL (reference sequence). This chain's CDR3 is CASSSCLGHHGGYEQYF. In DNA, the CDR3 is TGTGCCAGCAGCTCCTGTTTAGGCCATCACGGGGGCTACGAGCAGTACTTC.

This chain joins TRBV7-2 and TRBJ1-1, with D tentatively TRBD1 (6 bases). Trimming cost V 1 base and J 4 bases, with 7 bases left between them. CDR1 and CDR2 (germline): SGHTA, FQGNSA. CDR3 length equals 13 residues. In nucleotides, the CDR3 is TGTGCCAGCAGCTTAGGGGGGCTCACTGAAGCTTTCTTT. Translating gives CASSLGGLTEAFF.

V gene TRBV7-9 combines with J gene TRBJ1-2; D call uncertain. Germline CDR1 is SEHNR and CDR2 is FQNEAQ (reference sequence). The ends were cut back, 4 bases at V and 5 bases at J, with 5 bases in the middle. The CDR3 is made up of 11 amino acids. In DNA form, the CDR3 reads TGTGCCAGCAGCTCCGCTTATGGCTACACCTTC. This codes for CASSSAYGYTF. Together with reference TRBV7-9 and TRBJ1-2, the CDR3 gives the full variable domain: DTGVSQNPRHKITKRGQNVTFRCDPISEHNRLYWYRQTLGQGPEFLTYFQNEAQLEKSRLLSDRFSAERPKGSFSTLEIQRTEQGDSAMYLCASSSAYGYTFGSGTRLTVV.

This clone showed up just once. This chain joins TRBV6-5 and TRBJ1-2, with a possible D match to TRBD1 (5 bases). The CDR3 length is 12 residues. V was trimmed by 5 bases and J by 5 bases, leaving 9 bases between them. Germline V CDR1 and CDR2: MNHEY, SVGAGI. CDR3 loop: CASSPREYGYTF. CDR3 coding DNA: TGTGCCAGCAGTCCCAGGGAGTATGGCTACACCTTC.

CDR3 coding DNA: TGTGCCAGCAGCTTAGGTTTCGGAAACTATGGCTACACCTTC. It is translated as CASSLGFGNYGYTF. The rearrangement joins TRBV7-2 to TRBJ1-2, with unresolved D. Trimming pared 1 base from V and 2 bases from J, leaving 8 bases between. The germline V gene has CDR1 SGHTA and CDR2 FQGNSA. CDR3 length: 14 amino acids.

As regards this clone: The sample carries other DNA sequences with the same CDR3. This chain uses TRBV19 with TRBJ2-3; the match to TRBD2 covers 8 bases. V dropped 4 bases and J dropped 6; count of bases not matched to a gene: 3. The CDR3 sequence is 13 residues long. Germline CDR1 and CDR2: LNHDA and SQIVND (reference sequence). The CDR3 sequence: CASSRGLADTQYF. In nucleotides, the CDR3 is TGTGCCAGTAGTAGAGGACTAGCCGATACGCAGTATTTT. Full variable domain (remainder filled in from reference TRBV19 and TRBJ2-3): DGGITQSPKYLFRKEGQNVTLSCEQNLNHDAMYWYRQDPGQGLRLIYYSQIVNDFQKGDIAEGYSVSREKKESFPLTVTSAQKNPTAFYLCASSRGLADTQYFGPGTRLTVL.

V usage is TRBV5-6 and J usage is TRBJ2-7; perhaps TRBD1 as D (6 bases). The CDR3 has 12 amino acids. V lost 2 bases, J lost 6 bases, and 9 bases lay in between. CDR1 SGHDT and CDR2 YYEEEE come from the germline V gene. The CDR3 DNA reads TGTGCCAGCAGCTTACAGGGATTCGAGCAGTACTTC. Its protein product is CASSLQGFEQYF.

J is TRBJ1-2 and V is TRBV15, with D possibly TRBD1 on 6 matching bases. Germline CDR1 is LNHNV and CDR2 is YYDKDF (reference sequence). V lost 0 bases to trimming and J lost 5 bases, with 13 bases between them. The CDR3 extends over 15 amino acids. The CDR3 DNA follows: TGTGCCACCAGCAGAGAAGGACTCCAGGGGTATGGCTACACCTTC. Translation: CATSREGLQGYGYTF.

V gene TRBV7-6 combines with J gene TRBJ2-1, with D uncertain. Germline V lookup: CDR1 SGHVS, CDR2 FNYEAQ. Trimming shortened V by 1 base and J by 3 bases, and 16 bases separated the two germline ends. This CDR3 has 17 amino acids. CDR3 bases: TGTGCCAGCAGCTTAGTGGGTAGGGATACAATCTACAATGAGCAGTTCTTC. The encoded protein is CASSLVGRDTIYNEQFF. The complete variable domain, with remaining parts taken from reference TRBV7-6 and TRBJ2-1, reads GAGVSQSPRYKVTKRGQDVALRCDPISGHVSLYWYRQALGQGPEFLTYFNYEAQQDKSGLPNDRFSAERPEGSISTLTIQRTEQRDSAMYRCASSLVGRDTIYNEQFFGPGTRLTVL.

The chain uses TRBV19 and TRBJ1-5; D is possibly TRBD1 (5 bases). V lost 11 bases to trimming and J lost 5 bases, with 19 bases between them. Germline V gene data show CDR1 as LNHDA and CDR2 as SQIVND (reference sequence). The CDR3 extends over 14 amino acids. The CDR3 region is CAGLRVGVDQPQHF. The CDR3, as DNA: TGTGCCGGACTACGTGTAGGGGTTGATCAGCCCCAGCATTTT.

The chain carries TRBV5-1 and TRBJ2-2; maybe TRBD2 (6 bases). Trimming left V 8 bases short and J 4 bases short, with 18 bases between. The CDR3 spans 15 residues. Germline CDR1 is SGHRS and CDR2 is YFSETQ. The CDR3 here is CASRWYGSITGELFF. In DNA, the CDR3 is TGCGCCAGTCGGTGGTACGGGAGTATCACCGGGGAGCTGTTTTTT.

This clone appeared a single time. The chain employs TRBV5-1 and TRBJ1-2; 7 positions match TRBD1. The CDR3 loop spans 13 amino acids. Looked up from germline, CDR1 is SGHRS and CDR2 is YFSETQ. V shed 4 bases, J shed 2 bases, and the junction held 2 bases outside the gene matches. CDR3 nucleotide sequence: TGCGCCAGCAGCCCGGGACAGAACTATGGCTACACCTTC. It yields the protein CASSPGQNYGYTF.

The chain joins TRBV18 to TRBJ2-5, with no clear D. CDR1 is KGHSH and CDR2 is LQKENI in the germline V gene. This CDR3 comprises 15 residues. The germline V and J ends were trimmed by 2 bases and 2 bases, with 12 bases remaining between them. In DNA, the CDR3 is TGTGCCAGCTCACCAGGGTTAGGCCCACAAGAGACCCAGTACTTC. Amino acids: CASSPGLGPQETQYF.